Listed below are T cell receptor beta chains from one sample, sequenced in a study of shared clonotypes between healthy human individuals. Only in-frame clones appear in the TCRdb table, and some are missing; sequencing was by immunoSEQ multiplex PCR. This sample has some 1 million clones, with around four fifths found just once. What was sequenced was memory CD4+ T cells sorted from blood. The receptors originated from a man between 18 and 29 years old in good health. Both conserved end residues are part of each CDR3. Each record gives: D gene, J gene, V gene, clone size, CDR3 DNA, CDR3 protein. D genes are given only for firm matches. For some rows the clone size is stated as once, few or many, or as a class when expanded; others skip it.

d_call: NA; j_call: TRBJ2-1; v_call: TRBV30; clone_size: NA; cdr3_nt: TGTGCCTGGACTGTGGGTGGGTGGGCCTACAATGAGCAGTTCTTC; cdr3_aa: CAWTVGGWAYNEQFF
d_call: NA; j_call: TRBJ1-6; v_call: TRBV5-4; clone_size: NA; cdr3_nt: TGTGCCAGCAGCCTTCCGGGGGCCTCACCCCTCCACTTT; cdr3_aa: CASSLPGASPLHF
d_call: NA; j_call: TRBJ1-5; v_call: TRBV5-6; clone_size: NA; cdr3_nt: TGTGCCAGCAGCCGTGTGGGGGGCGCTAGGGATCAGCCCCAGCATTTT; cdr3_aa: CASSRVGGARDQPQHF
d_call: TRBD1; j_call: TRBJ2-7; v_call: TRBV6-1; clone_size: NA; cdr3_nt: TGTGCCAGCGAGACAGGGAATACCTACGAGCAGTACTTC; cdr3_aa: CASETGNTYEQYF
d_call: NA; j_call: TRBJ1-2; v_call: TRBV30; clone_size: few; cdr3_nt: TGTGCCTGGAGTGCCTTTAAGTATGGCTACACCTTC; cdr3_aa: CAWSAFKYGYTF
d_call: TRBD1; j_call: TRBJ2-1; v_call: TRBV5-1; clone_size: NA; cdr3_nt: TGCGCCAGCAGCGACAGGACAGGGGGGGATGAGCAGTTCTTC; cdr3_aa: CASSDRTGGDEQFF
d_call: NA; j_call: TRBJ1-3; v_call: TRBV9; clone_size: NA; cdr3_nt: TGTGCCAGCAGCGTAGCAGGGTCTGGAAACACCATATATTTT; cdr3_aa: CASSVAGSGNTIYF
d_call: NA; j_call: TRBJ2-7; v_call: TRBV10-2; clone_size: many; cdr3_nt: TGCGCCAGCACCGGGTACAGCTCCTACGAGCAGTACTTC; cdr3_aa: CASTGYSSYEQYF
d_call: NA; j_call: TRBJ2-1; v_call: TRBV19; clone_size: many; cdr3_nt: TGTGCCAGTAGTAGTGGAGAAATCGGGATGGCGGGAAGTCTGTTCTTC; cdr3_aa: CASSSGEIGMAGSLFF
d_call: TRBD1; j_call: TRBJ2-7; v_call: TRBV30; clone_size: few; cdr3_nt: TGTGCCTGGAGTCGGGACAGAGCCTACGAGCAGTACTTC; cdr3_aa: CAWSRDRAYEQYF
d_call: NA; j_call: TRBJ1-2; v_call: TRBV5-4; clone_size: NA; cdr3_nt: TGTGCCAGCAGCTTGGACTCTTGGGGTTCCTATGGCTACACCTTC; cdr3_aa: CASSLDSWGSYGYTF